Shown below are 32 T cell receptor beta chains from a single sample sequenced in a study of neurological immune-mediated disorders. Each CDR3 protein is one row after TCRdb ran MiXCR on the 5' RACE reads. The data hold under 70,000 distinct CDR3 sequences, with 3% to 3.5% observed a single time. The sequencing input was PBMCs. The receptors derive from a woman aged 60-70 years with multiple sclerosis.

This clonotype was counted ten times or more. The chain carries TRBV9 and TRBJ1-2; D is perhaps TRBD1 (5 bases). The CDR3 spans 15 residues. With 3 bases removed from V and 2 bases from J, the gap between germline ends came to 14 bases. The germline V gene encodes CDR1 SGDLS and CDR2 YYNGEE. CDR3 protein: CASSGVGGSNYGYTF. CDR3 sequence (DNA): TGTGCCAGCAGCGGCGTCGGGGGTTCGAACTATGGCTACACCTTC.

This clonotype was detected many times. The chain joins TRBV10-3 to TRBJ2-3, with TRBD2 identical over 11 bases. Germline trimming cut 10 bases from V and 3 bases from J; bases unmatched to any gene: 3. The germline V gene encodes CDR1 ENHRY and CDR2 SYGVKD. The length of the CDR3 is 13 residues. CDR3: CASRLAGTDTQYF. For the CDR3, the DNA is TGTGCCAGCCGACTAGCGGGAACAGATACGCAGTATTTT.

This clonotype was seen many times. J is TRBJ2-2 and V is TRBV12-3 or TRBV12-4; no clear D. Trimming removed 5 bases from V and 7 bases from J, with 11 bases in between. The CDR3 is made up of 13 amino acids. In DNA, the CDR3 is TGTGCCAGCAGTCCGCTCGGGTTCGGGGAGCTGTTTTTT. Translated: CASSPLGFGELFF.

This clonotype has at least ten counts. The gene calls are TRBV5-1 and TRBJ2-7, with D tentatively TRBD2 (5 bases). Trimming took 5 bases from V and 4 from J, leaving 7 bases between them. In germline, CDR1 is SGHRS, CDR2 YFSETQ. The CDR3 runs to 11 residues. The CDR3, as DNA: TGCGCCAGCAGAGAGGGATACGAGCAGTACTTC. It yields the protein CASREGYEQYF.

This clonotype was picked up many times. The V and J genes are TRBV7-6 and TRBJ1-5; no clear D gene. The V end lost 5 bases, the J end lost 0 bases, and 5 bases lay between the germline ends. The CDR3 runs 13 residues. Germline CDR1 reads SGHVS; CDR2 reads FNYEAQ. CDR3 protein: CASSPNSNQPQHF. In DNA form, the CDR3 reads TGTGCCAGCAGCCCGAATAGCAATCAGCCCCAGCATTTT.

This clonotype was found once. V is TRBV20-1 and J is TRBJ1-5, with D possibly TRBD1 on 6 matching bases. CDR3 length: 13 amino acids. Trimming pared 6 bases from V and 7 bases from J, leaving 16 bases between. The germline gives CDR1 DFQATT, CDR2 SNEGSKA (reference sequence). CDR3: CSATRGTNQPQHF. CDR3 bases: TGCAGTGCCACGAGAGGGACAAACCAGCCCCAGCATTTT.

This clonotype was observed at least ten times. The chain has TRBV7-2 and TRBJ2-3; no clear D gene. The length of the CDR3 is 15 residues. Per the germline V gene, CDR1 is SGHTA and CDR2 is FQGNSA. V lost 3 bases to trimming and J lost 4 bases, with 14 bases between them. CDR3: CASSFRAAVPDTQYF. Written as DNA, the CDR3 is TGTGCCAGCAGCTTTCGTGCGGCAGTCCCAGATACGCAGTATTTT.

To note about this clonotype: A much larger clone lies one base from this, so it may be a read error. This rearrangement joins TRBV28 to TRBJ1-1, with D maybe TRBD1 (5 bases). Germline V CDR1 and CDR2: MDHEN, SYDVKM. V was trimmed by 6 bases and J by 4 bases, leaving 9 bases between them. The CDR3 length is 12 residues. This chain's CDR3 is CASRAGFTEAFF. CDR3 sequence (DNA): TGTGCCAGCAGGGCAGGGTTCACTGAAGCTTTCTTT.

This clonotype was counted many times. V usage is TRBV5-1 and J usage is TRBJ2-1; tentatively, D is TRBD2 (5 bases). The CDR3 contains 12 residues. Trimming took off 2 bases at V and 7 bases at J, with 7 bases between the two ends. Germline V gives CDR1 SGHRS, CDR2 YFSETQ. CDR3 DNA sequence: TGCGCCAGCAGCTTCACGGGAAATGAGCAGTTCTTC. Its protein is CASSFTGNEQFF.

There are many counts of this clonotype. The V gene is TRBV20-1, the J gene TRBJ1-1, with no clear D. The V gene lost 0 bases and the J gene lost 11 bases, with 22 bases spanning the gap. The germline CDR1 and CDR2 sequences are DFQATT and SNEGSKA (reference sequence). The CDR3 is 15 amino acids. CDR3 nucleotides: TGCAGTGCTAGAGACCGGAGAGGGTGGCGCGATGGGGCTTTCTTT. This encodes CSARDRRGWRDGAFF.

This clonotype was found many times. The chain has TRBV7-2 and TRBJ2-5, with 9 bases identical to TRBD2. The germline CDR1 and CDR2 sequences are SGHTA and FQGNSA. The CDR3 spans 15 residues. The junction had 5 bases not matched to a gene; V was cut back by 4 bases and J by 2 bases. CDR3 nucleotides: TGTGCCAGCAGCTACCCAACTAGCGGGCAAGAGACCCAGTACTTC. The encoded protein is CASSYPTSGQETQYF.

This clonotype appeared many times. The genes are TRBV6-5 and TRBJ1-1, with D maybe TRBD1 (6 bases). The V gene's germline CDR1 is MNHEY and CDR2 SVGAGI. The CDR3 is 19 residues long. Deletions cut 6 bases from V and 0 bases from J, with 26 bases between. The CDR3 nucleotides read TGTGCCAGCAGCACCGGGACAAGCGGCGGTAAATCCATGAACACTGAAGCTTTCTTT. Translated, it gives CASSTGTSGGKSMNTEAFF.

On this clonotype itself: One end of the junction is discordant with germline, which a read error may explain. The V and J genes are TRBV4-1 and TRBJ1-6, with D perhaps TRBD1 (6 bases). The CDR3 has 14 residues. CDR1 and CDR2 (germline): MGHRA, YSYEKL. The CDR3 DNA reads as TGCGCCAGCAGCCAACTCAGGGGTCAATCAACCCTCAACTTT. Translation gives CASSQLRGQSTLNF.

This clonotype was observed at least ten times. The chain combines TRBV7-9 with TRBJ2-1; no reliable D call. V was shortened by 10 bases and J by 2 bases, with 15 bases between the two germline ends. Germline V lookup: CDR1 SEHNR, CDR2 FQNEAQ (reference sequence). The CDR3 is 14 amino acids. CDR3 residues: CATKGAGPYNEQFF. The CDR3, as DNA: TGTGCCACCAAAGGTGCCGGTCCCTACAATGAGCAGTTCTTC.

This clonotype was counted at least ten times. This chain joins TRBV7-2 and TRBJ2-1, with a weak D call TRBD2 (5 bases). CDR3 size: 13 residues. The V end lost 5 bases, the J end lost 9 bases, and 14 bases lay between the germline ends. Germline V lookup: CDR1 SGHTA, CDR2 FQGNSA. The DNA for the CDR3 is TGTGCCAGCAGCCGGCAGGAGGTGGCTGAGCAGTTCTTC. It encodes CASSRQEVAEQFF.

This clonotype was counted at least ten times. The chain employs TRBV12-3 or TRBV12-4 and TRBJ2-3; TRBD2 aligns across 11 bases. This CDR3 has 15 residues. Trimming took 6 bases from V and 1 from J; bases not matched to a gene: 3. The CDR3 here is CASRRLAGRTDTQYF. CDR3 coding DNA: TGTGCCAGCAGGCGACTAGCGGGACGCACAGATACGCAGTATTTT.

This clonotype was recorded at least ten times. The chain is built from TRBV5-1 and TRBJ2-3; D is undetermined. The V and J ends lost 6 bases and 0 bases respectively, with 14 bases between them. CDR1 is SGHRS, CDR2 YFSETQ, per germline. The CDR3 runs 15 residues. The CDR3 sequence is CASNNRETSTDTQYF. CDR3 DNA sequence: TGCGCCAGCAATAATAGGGAAACGAGCACAGATACGCAGTATTTT.

This clonotype was counted only a few times. The chain has TRBV5-1 and TRBJ1-6; D gene unclear. CDR1 is SGHRS, CDR2 YFSETQ, per germline. CDR3 size: 14 residues. Trimming left V 1 base short and J 7 bases short, with 9 bases between. The CDR3 reads CASSLNSGNSPLHF. In nucleotides, the CDR3 is TGCGCCAGCAGCTTGAACAGCGGGAATTCACCCCTCCACTTT.

This clonotype appeared many times. This rearrangement joins TRBV3-1 to TRBJ1-1; D gene unclear. Germline V gives CDR1 LGHDT, CDR2 YNNKEL (reference sequence). The CDR3 spans 15 residues. Trimming took off 4 bases at V and 5 bases at J, with 17 bases between the two ends. The CDR3 DNA reads TGTGCCAGCAGCCGAGACCCTAGAGGTGGGACTGAAGCTTTCTTT. Amino acids: CASSRDPRGGTEAFF.

This clonotype has a count of ten or more. V and J are TRBV5-1 and TRBJ2-1; 8 bases fit TRBD2. This CDR3 has 13 amino acids. Germline V lookup: CDR1 SGHRS, CDR2 YFSETQ. The junction had 2 bases not matched to a gene; V was cut back by 0 bases and J by 9 bases. The CDR3 bases are TGCGCCAGCAGCTTGGAGGGGACTAGTGAGCAGTTCTTC. Translated: CASSLEGTSEQFF.

This clonotype was observed many times. This chain links TRBV4-1 with TRBJ2-1, with 7 bases matching TRBD1. CDR3 length: 15 amino acids. Germline-derived CDR1 and CDR2 are MGHRA and YSYEKL. The junction had 5 bases not matched to a gene; V was cut back by 2 bases and J by 4 bases. DNA for the CDR3: TGCGCCAGCAGCCAACCGGGACAGCTTTACAATGAGCAGTTCTTC. It is translated as CASSQPGQLYNEQFF.

Many counts were recorded for this clonotype. The V call is TRBV4-1, the J call TRBJ1-3; tentatively, D is TRBD1 (5 bases). The CDR3 is 13 amino acids. Trimming left V 6 bases short and J 7 bases short, with 13 bases between. In germline, CDR1 is MGHRA, CDR2 YSYEKL. The CDR3 DNA is TGCGCCAGCAGTCAGTTACAGGAGAACACCATATATTTT. Protein product: CASSQLQENTIYF.

The gene calls are TRBV19 and TRBJ2-2, with a tentative D call TRBD2 (5 bases). The CDR3 totals 14 residues. Trimming left V 6 bases short and J 6 bases short, with 14 bases between. From germline, CDR1 is LNHDA and CDR2 SQIVND (reference sequence). The CDR3 DNA follows: TGTGCCAGTAGATCCCCTGGGGAGTCCGGGGAGCTGTTTTTT. Translated, it gives CASRSPGESGELFF.

This clonotype was picked up many times. A read error may produce the germline difference seen at one junction end. This chain links TRBV29-1 with TRBJ1-5, with D perhaps matching TRBD1 (5 bases). The CDR3 covers 16 residues. Germline V gives CDR1 SQVTM, CDR2 ANQGSEA. CDR3 coding DNA: TGCAGCGTTAAAGAGGGGAACCCTTATAGCAATCAGCCCCAGCATTTT. This codes for CSVKEGNPYSNQPQHF.

This clonotype was seen repeatedly, ten times or more. The J gene is TRBJ2-5, the V gene TRBV9; possible D gene TRBD2, 5 bases. The V and J ends lost 6 bases and 4 bases respectively, with 16 bases between them. Germline CDR1 and CDR2: SGDLS and YYNGEE. CDR3 length: 14 residues. CDR3 DNA sequence: TGTGCCAGCACCAACGGAGGATGGGGAGAGACCCAGTACTTC. Translating it yields CASTNGGWGETQYF.

This clonotype was observed at least ten times. The chain is built from TRBV11-2 and TRBJ2-7; TRBD2 agrees at 7 bases. The germline CDR1 and CDR2 sequences are SGHAT and FQNNGV. J lost 5 bases, V lost 1 base, and 5 bases had no gene match. The CDR3 has 14 amino acids. CDR3 DNA: TGTGCCAGCAGCTTAGCCGGACTAGTCCACGAGCAGTACTTC. This translates into CASSLAGLVHEQYF.

This clonotype was detected ten times or more. The genes are TRBV6-6 and TRBJ1-5, with D perhaps matching TRBD1 (5 bases). This CDR3 is built from 14 residues. Germline CDR1 MNHNY, CDR2 SVGAGI (reference sequence). The germline V and J ends were trimmed by 7 bases and 3 bases, with 13 bases remaining between them. DNA of the CDR3: TGTGCCAGCAACACTTACAGGTTCAATCAGCCCCAGCATTTT. This translates into CASNTYRFNQPQHF.

Many counts were recorded for this clonotype. The chain uses TRBV5-6 and TRBJ2-7; D is possibly TRBD1 (6 bases). Trimming cost V 1 base and J 6 bases, with 11 bases left between them. The CDR3 extends over 13 amino acids. Germline-derived CDR1 and CDR2 are SGHDT and YYEEEE. The CDR3 reads CASSLRQVSEQYF. The CDR3 nucleotides are TGTGCCAGCAGCTTGCGACAGGTTAGCGAGCAGTACTTC.

This clonotype has ten or more counts. This chain joins TRBV20-1 and TRBJ2-3, with 10 bases identical to TRBD2. Germline CDR1 reads DFQATT; CDR2 reads SNEGSKA (reference sequence). The CDR3 runs 14 residues. Germline trimming cut 6 bases from V and 4 bases from J; bases unmatched to any gene: 7. The CDR3 spells CSAMSGRGADTQYF. CDR3 bases: TGCAGTGCAATGAGCGGGAGGGGTGCAGATACGCAGTATTTT.

This clonotype was recorded at least ten times. The V and J genes are TRBV12-3 or TRBV12-4 and TRBJ1-5, with TRBD1 identical over 11 bases. This CDR3 region has 14 residues. The J segment lost 5 bases and the V segment lost 6 bases, leaving 3 bases of the junction unmatched. The CDR3 is CASSRDRGDQPQHF. The DNA for the CDR3 is TGTGCCAGCAGCCGGGACAGGGGGGATCAGCCCCAGCATTTT.

The genes are TRBV20-1 and TRBJ2-5, with TRBD1 matching 10 bases. CDR1 and CDR2 (germline): DFQATT, SNEGSKA (reference sequence). The CDR3 consists of 15 residues. The J segment lost 2 bases and the V segment lost 5 bases, leaving 8 bases of the junction unmatched. CDR3 amino acids: CSAYPDRGAQETQYF. The DNA for the CDR3 is TGCAGTGCTTATCCGGACAGGGGGGCACAAGAGACCCAGTACTTC.

This clonotype was seen at least ten times. The chain has TRBV5-1 and TRBJ2-5; D unclear. V was trimmed by 6 bases and J by 4 bases, leaving 13 bases between them. There are 13 residues in the CDR3. Germline CDR1 reads SGHRS; CDR2 reads YFSETQ. The chain's CDR3 is CASNSGSGETQYF. The CDR3 DNA reads as TGCGCCAGCAATTCCGGGTCGGGAGAGACCCAGTACTTC.